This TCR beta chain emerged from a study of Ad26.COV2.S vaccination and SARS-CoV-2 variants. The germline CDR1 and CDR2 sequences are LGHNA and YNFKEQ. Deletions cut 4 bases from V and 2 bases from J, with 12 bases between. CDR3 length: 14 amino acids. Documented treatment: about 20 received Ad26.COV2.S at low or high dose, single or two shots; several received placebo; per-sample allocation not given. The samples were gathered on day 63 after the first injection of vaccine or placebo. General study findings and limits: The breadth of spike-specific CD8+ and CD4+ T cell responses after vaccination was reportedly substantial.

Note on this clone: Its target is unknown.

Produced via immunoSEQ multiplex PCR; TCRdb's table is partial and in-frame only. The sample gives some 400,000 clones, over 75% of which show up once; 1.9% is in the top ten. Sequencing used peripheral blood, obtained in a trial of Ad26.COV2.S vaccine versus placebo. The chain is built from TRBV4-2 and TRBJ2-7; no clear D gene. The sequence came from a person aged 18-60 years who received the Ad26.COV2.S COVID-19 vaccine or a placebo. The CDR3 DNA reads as TGTGCCAGCAGCCCCCCCGGGCGGCCCTACGAGCAGTACTTC. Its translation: CASSPPGRPYEQYF.